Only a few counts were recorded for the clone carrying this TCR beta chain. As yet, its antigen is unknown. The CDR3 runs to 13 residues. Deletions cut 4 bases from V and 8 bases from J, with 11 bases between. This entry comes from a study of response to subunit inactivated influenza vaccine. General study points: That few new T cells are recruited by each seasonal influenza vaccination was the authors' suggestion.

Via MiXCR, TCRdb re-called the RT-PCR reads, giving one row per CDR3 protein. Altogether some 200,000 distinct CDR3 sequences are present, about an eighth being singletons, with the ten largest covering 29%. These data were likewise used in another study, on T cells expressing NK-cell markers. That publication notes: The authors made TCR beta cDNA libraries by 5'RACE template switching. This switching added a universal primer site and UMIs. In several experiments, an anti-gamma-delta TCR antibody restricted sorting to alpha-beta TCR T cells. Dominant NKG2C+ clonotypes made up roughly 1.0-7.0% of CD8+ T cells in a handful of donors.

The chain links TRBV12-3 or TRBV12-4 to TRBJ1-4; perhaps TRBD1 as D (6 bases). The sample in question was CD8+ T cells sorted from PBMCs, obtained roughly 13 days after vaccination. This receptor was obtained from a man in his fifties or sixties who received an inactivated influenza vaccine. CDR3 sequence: CASSWGAPEKLFF. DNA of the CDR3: TGTGCCAGCAGTTGGGGGGCCCCCGAAAAACTGTTTTTT.